One and the same sample provided the 6 T cell receptor beta chains below, sequenced in a study of spatial heterogeneity in lung cancer. TCRdb passed the 5' RACE reads through MiXCR, listing each CDR3 protein once. This table holds fewer than 45,000 distinct CDR3 sequences, approximately 10% found once. The time point: blood at routine non-recurrence follow-up after resection. The sample was PBMCs, taken at follow-up. Source of these receptors: a female donor with early-stage non-small cell lung cancer.

In its sample, this clonotype was seen a few times. V and J are TRBV29-1 and TRBJ2-6; 8 nucleotides line up with TRBD2. Looked up from germline, CDR1 is SQVTM and CDR2 is ANQGSEA. V was clipped by 4 bases and J by 4 bases; unmatched bases: 6. The CDR3 runs to 15 residues. The CDR3 loop reads CSVAGGTLGANVLTF. In DNA form, the CDR3 reads TGCAGCGTTGCGGGAGGGACCTTGGGGGCCAACGTCCTGACTTTC.

This clonotype was seen ten or more times. The V gene is TRBV29-1, the J gene TRBJ2-1; the D gene is possibly TRBD2 (6 bases). Germline V CDR1 and CDR2: SQVTM, ANQGSEA. This CDR3 is built from 17 residues. V was trimmed by 0 bases and J by 0 bases, leaving 15 bases between them. CDR3 loop: CSVEESGTSSSYNEQFF. CDR3 DNA sequence: TGCAGCGTTGAAGAATCCGGGACTTCGAGCTCCTACAATGAGCAGTTCTTC.

This clonotype was counted ten times or more. The chain has TRBV27 and TRBJ2-1; weak D call: TRBD1 (5 bases). Germline lookup yields CDR1 MNHEY and CDR2 SMNVEV (reference sequence). Trimming cost V 4 bases and J 5 bases, with 15 bases left between them. This CDR3 region has 15 residues. The CDR3: CASSSGQGGNNEQFF. The CDR3 region has the DNA TGTGCCAGCAGTTCAGGTCAGGGTGGAAACAATGAGCAGTTCTTC.

This clonotype was found many times. The V call is TRBV3-1, the J call TRBJ2-7; 8 nucleotides match TRBD1. The J segment lost 4 bases and the V segment lost 1 base, leaving 3 bases of the junction unmatched. This CDR3 is built from 14 residues. CDR1 and CDR2 (germline): LGHDT, YNNKEL (reference sequence). Here the CDR3 reads CASSQGQGPYEQYF. For the CDR3, the DNA is TGTGCCAGCAGCCAAGGACAGGGGCCGTACGAGCAGTACTTC.

J is TRBJ2-7 and V is TRBV28, with 8 positions matching TRBD1. CDR3 length: 16 residues. Germline V gene sequence: CDR1 MDHEN, CDR2 SYDVKM. After removal of 4 bases from V and 2 bases from J, the junction contained 10 bases not matched to a gene. The CDR3 region is CASSSLLGTGAYEQYF. CDR3 sequence (DNA): TGTGCCAGCAGTTCCCTGTTAGGGACAGGTGCCTACGAGCAGTACTTC.

As for this clonotype: A much more abundant neighbour one base away suggests this may be a read error. V and J are TRBV10-3 and TRBJ2-5; either TRBD1 or TRBD2 may supply D (5 bases each). Germline CDR1 and CDR2: ENHRY and SYGVKD. The CDR3 consists of 15 residues. CDR3 in amino acids: CVISERNWGIETQYF. DNA for the CDR3: TGTGTCATCAGTGAGCGCAACTGGGGGATAGAGACCCAGTACTTC.